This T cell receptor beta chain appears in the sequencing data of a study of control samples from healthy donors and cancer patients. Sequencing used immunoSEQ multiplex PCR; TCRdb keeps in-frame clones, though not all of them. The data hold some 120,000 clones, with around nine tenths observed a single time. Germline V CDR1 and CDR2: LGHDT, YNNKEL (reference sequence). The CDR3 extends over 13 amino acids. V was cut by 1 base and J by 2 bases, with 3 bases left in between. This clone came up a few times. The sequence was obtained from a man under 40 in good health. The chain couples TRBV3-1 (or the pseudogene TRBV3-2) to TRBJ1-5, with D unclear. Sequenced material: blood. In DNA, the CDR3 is TGTGCCAGCAGCCAAGTCGGCAATCAGCCCCAGCATTTT. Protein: CASSQVGNQPQHF.